This TCR beta chain was sequenced during a study of shared clonotypes between healthy human individuals. Assay: immunoSEQ multiplex PCR; the TCRdb copy retains only in-frame clones and omits some. The sample consists of 100,000 to 120,000 clones, roughly 70% of them appearing once. Sequencing was carried out using memory CD8+ T cells sorted from blood. Noted subset: CD45RO+ cells pooled with CCR7-negative TemRA cells. The TCR was taken from a woman younger than 45 in good health.

The CDR3 sequence is CASSAREGWNQPQHF. The CDR3 DNA follows: TGTGCCAGCAGCGCTCGTGAGGGATGGAATCAGCCCCAGCATTTT. The V call is TRBV9, the J call TRBJ1-5, with D unclear. Germline CDR1 is SGDLS and CDR2 is YYNGEE. V lost 3 bases and J 4 bases, leaving 14 bases between the germline ends. The CDR3 is 15 residues long.